These T cell receptor beta chains were read from a single sample in a study of CD8 T cells in ankylosing spondylitis. Via MiXCR, TCRdb re-called the 5' RACE reads, giving one row per CDR3 protein. The data hold about 69,000 distinct CDR3 sequences, with less than 6% observed a single time. What was sequenced was blood, either unsorted or a sorted T cell fraction (not recorded which). All receptors derive from a male donor with ankylosing spondylitis or in good health (not recorded which). CDR3s leave out the opening cysteine and the closing phenylalanine or tryptophan. Each record gives: CDR3 protein, J gene, V gene.

cdr3_aa: SAHLRGQSTGELF; j_call: TRBJ2-2; v_call: TRBV20-1
cdr3_aa: AIQDTNTEAF; j_call: TRBJ1-1; v_call: TRBV6-6
cdr3_aa: ASSSIQGDGEKLF; j_call: TRBJ1-4; v_call: TRBV18
cdr3_aa: SARAKWSLAGSYNEQF; j_call: TRBJ2-1; v_call: TRBV20-1
cdr3_aa: ASSIAGANVQT; j_call: TRBJ2-6; v_call: TRBV28
cdr3_aa: SVEEAGVRDEQY; j_call: TRBJ2-7; v_call: TRBV29-1
cdr3_aa: ASSLGDWAYEQY; j_call: TRBJ2-7; v_call: TRBV7-2
cdr3_aa: ASSSTTGSYEQY; j_call: TRBJ2-7; v_call: TRBV5-1
cdr3_aa: SARDNWQINSPLH; j_call: TRBJ1-6; v_call: TRBV20-1
cdr3_aa: ASSAGTYGNSPLH; j_call: TRBJ1-6; v_call: TRBV19
cdr3_aa: ASSFYHDRAFYGYT; j_call: TRBJ1-2; v_call: TRBV28
cdr3_aa: ASMGGSQETQY; j_call: TRBJ2-5; v_call: TRBV7-2
cdr3_aa: ASRPAQGRDGYT; j_call: TRBJ1-2; v_call: TRBV5-1
cdr3_aa: ASSWGAMAEAF; j_call: TRBJ1-1; v_call: TRBV7-9